This T cell receptor beta chain came from a study of blood T cell repertoires in COVID-19. Authors' data handling: Using reference gene primer amplification, nucleated cell counts were estimated. Clones were sequenced by immunoSEQ multiplex PCR, and TCRdb holds only the in-frame ones, with some missing. V, J and clone size are taken as reported in that table, and D and trimming were inferred from the DNA itself. The sample carries around 30,000 clones, approximately 90% recorded once. Sequencing was done on a sample of peripheral blood. This TCR was recovered from a human donor in a cohort sampled during active COVID-19.

The CDR3: CASSEALGGGGTEQFF. As DNA, the CDR3 is TGTGCCAGCAGTGAAGCACTGGGGGGCGGGGGGACTGAGCAGTTCTTC. V is TRBV6-1 and J is TRBJ2-1; 8 bases line up with TRBD2. The junction had 10 bases not matched to a gene; V was cut back by 0 bases and J by 9 bases. CDR1 and CDR2 (germline): MNHNS, SASEGT. The CDR3 has 16 residues.